The entry that follows covers one T cell receptor (beta chain) sequence. What it binds is unknown. These data belong to a study of untreated major depressive disorder. Notes on the study in general: CD4+ T cells from depressed patients used TRBV05-01 (Vbeta 5.1) more often than controls. Generalizability is limited by the comparatively small study sample. Sequencing showed nonsignificant TRBV25-01 and TRBV02-01 differences matching flow cytometry.

The method was immunoSEQ multiplex PCR; TCRdb's version includes in-frame clones alone and lacks a portion of them. The sample comprises about 19,000 clones, 80% to 95% of which are singletons, and approximately 0.6% rests with the top ten. The CDR3 contains 14 residues. From germline, CDR1 is SGHAT and CDR2 FQNNGV. The germline V and J ends were trimmed by 0 bases and 4 bases, with 7 bases remaining between them. The clonotype originates from a woman in her thirties or forties with major depressive disorder. This chain uses TRBV11-2 with TRBJ2-1; no firm D call. Sequencing was carried out using CD4+ T cells from PBMCs. The CDR3 here is CASSLDGRYNEQFF. DNA for the CDR3: TGTGCCAGCAGCTTAGATGGACGGTACAATGAGCAGTTCTTC.